Shown below are 27 T cell receptor beta chains from a single sample sequenced in a study of cytomegalovirus exposure and HLA in healthy donors. 13 Jbeta primers and 60 Vbeta primers were used for the PCR. Assay: immunoSEQ multiplex PCR; the TCRdb copy retains only in-frame clones and omits some. Of some 56,000 clones in the sample, roughly 80% are singletons; the top ten hold roughly 1.6%. The source material was PBMCs. Receptor source: a human donor in good health.

The V gene is TRBV28, the J gene TRBJ1-1, with no clear D. The CDR3 consists of 15 residues. The germline gives CDR1 MDHEN, CDR2 SYDVKM. The ends were cut back, 6 bases at V and 1 base at J, with 15 bases in the middle. The CDR3 nucleotides are TGTGCCAGCAGCCAAACTAGCTTGCCGAACACTGAAGCTTTCTTT. This sequence encodes CASSQTSLPNTEAFF.

This chain connects TRBV9 to TRBJ2-1; 9 bases align to TRBD1. Germline values: CDR1 SGDLS, CDR2 YYNGEE. The CDR3 extends over 16 amino acids. Trimming took 4 bases from V and 3 from J; bases not matched to a gene: 8. This chain's CDR3 is CASSLTGTGNYNEQFF. The CDR3 nucleotides read TGTGCCAGCAGCCTGACCGGGACAGGGAACTACAATGAGCAGTTCTTC.

CDR3 nucleotides: TGTGCCAGCAGTGATGGTCAGGAAAATCAGCCCCAGCATTTT. This encodes CASSDGQENQPQHF. The gene calls are TRBV6-1 and TRBJ1-5; D is uncertain. The CDR3 covers 14 residues. The germline CDR1 and CDR2 sequences are MNHNS and SASEGT. With 3 bases removed from V and 4 bases from J, the gap between germline ends came to 10 bases.

The chain couples TRBV7-6 to TRBJ2-1, with 13 bases fitting TRBD2. CDR3 length: 16 amino acids. Germline-derived CDR1 and CDR2 are SGHVS and FNYEAQ. V dropped 5 bases and J dropped 5; count of bases not matched to a gene: 6. CDR3 amino acids: CASSRRLAGGNNEQFF. The CDR3 DNA reads TGTGCCAGCAGCCGAAGACTAGCGGGGGGTAACAATGAGCAGTTCTTC.

This chain connects TRBV13 to TRBJ2-7; 7 bases line up with TRBD2. J lost 5 bases, V lost 4 bases, and 8 bases had no gene match. The length of the CDR3 is 14 residues. Germline V gives CDR1 PRHDT, CDR2 FYEKMQ (reference sequence). The CDR3 sequence: CASSSGLTGHEQYF. The CDR3 nucleotides are TGTGCCAGCAGCTCGGGACTAACCGGCCACGAGCAGTACTTC.

The chain uses TRBV19 and TRBJ2-7; 10 bases are a match to TRBD2. V lost 4 bases to trimming and J lost 1 base; unmatched junction nucleotides: 7. Germline V gene sequence: CDR1 LNHDA, CDR2 SQIVND (reference sequence). The CDR3 length is 16 residues. The CDR3 loop reads CASSSASGGLSYEQYF. CDR3 in DNA: TGTGCCAGTAGTAGCGCTAGCGGGGGCCTTTCCTACGAGCAGTACTTC.

This rearrangement joins TRBV7-9 to TRBJ2-1; 9 positions agree with TRBD2. The germline V gene encodes CDR1 SEHNR and CDR2 FQNEAQ (reference sequence). Trimming cost V 4 bases and J 1 base; bases outside gene matches: 5. This CDR3 is 16 amino acids long. DNA for the CDR3: TGTGCCAGCAGCTCTTGGCGGGAGGGATCCTACAATGAGCAGTTCTTC. This translates into CASSSWREGSYNEQFF.

V is TRBV7-9 and J is TRBJ2-7; 13 nucleotides match TRBD2. J gave up 2 bases and V 0 bases, and 1 base lay outside the gene matches. The CDR3 is made up of 16 amino acids. Germline V gives CDR1 SEHNR, CDR2 FQNEAQ (reference sequence). For the CDR3, the DNA is TGTGCCAGCAGCTTAGCGGGGACTAGCGGGGCCTACGAGCAGTACTTC. It specifies CASSLAGTSGAYEQYF.

The table lists this clone with a count of one. The chain combines TRBV6-6 with TRBJ1-2; 7 positions agree with TRBD1. This CDR3 has 13 amino acids. Germline values: CDR1 MNHNY, CDR2 SVGAGI (reference sequence). Trimming cost V 5 bases and J 11 bases; bases outside gene matches: 11. The CDR3 DNA is TGTGCCAGCAGTCGCACCGGGACAGACCCTTACACCTTC. Translated: CASSRTGTDPYTF.

The chain links TRBV5-5 to TRBJ2-7, with D maybe TRBD2 (6 bases). This CDR3 spans 14 amino acids. Germline V gene data show CDR1 as SGHKS and CDR2 as YYEKEE (reference sequence). V was shortened by 1 base and J by 4 bases, with 12 bases between the two germline ends. CDR3: CASSLPGESYEQYF. CDR3 DNA sequence: TGTGCCAGCAGCTTGCCGGGAGAGTCTTACGAGCAGTACTTC.

Of note for this clone: This sample also contains other DNA sequences that code for the same CDR3. The chain carries TRBV27 and TRBJ2-6; 7 bases align to TRBD1. The CDR3 has 17 residues. Germline V gives CDR1 MNHEY, CDR2 SMNVEV (reference sequence). Trimming took 5 bases from V and 0 from J; bases not matched to a gene: 7. DNA for the CDR3: TGTGCCAGCAGTCCTAGGGACAGCTCCTCTGGGGCCAACGTCCTGACTTTC. Amino acid sequence: CASSPRDSSSGANVLTF.

This chain connects TRBV19 to TRBJ1-1; unclear D gene. V gave up 3 bases and J gave up 0 bases, with 11 bases separating them. The germline gives CDR1 LNHDA, CDR2 SQIVND (reference sequence). The CDR3 extends over 15 amino acids. CDR3: CASSMIDIMNTEAFF. CDR3 in DNA: TGTGCCAGTAGTATGATAGATATTATGAACACTGAAGCTTTCTTT. Together with reference TRBV19 and TRBJ1-1, the CDR3 gives the full variable domain: DGGITQSPKYLFRKEGQNVTLSCEQNLNHDAMYWYRQDPGQGLRLIYYSQIVNDFQKGDIAEGYSVSREKKESFPLTVTSAQKNPTAFYLCASSMIDIMNTEAFFGQGTRLTVV.

This clone rates as medium-sized. The CDR3 protein is CASSERRAVQPQHF. CDR3 DNA: TGTGCCAGCAGTGAACGCAGGGCGGTTCAGCCCCAGCATTTT. The chain employs TRBV2 and TRBJ1-5; D is perhaps TRBD1 (5 bases). The V gene's germline CDR1 is SNHLY and CDR2 FYNNEI. The CDR3 totals 14 residues. V shed 2 bases and J shed 6 bases, with 11 bases lying between them.

J is TRBJ2-1 and V is TRBV6-6; 10 nucleotides line up with TRBD1. CDR3 length equals 15 residues. Trimming cost V 3 bases and J 5 bases; bases outside gene matches: 4. Germline CDR1 reads MNHNY; CDR2 reads SVGAGI (reference sequence). CDR3 nucleotide sequence: TGTGCCAGCAGTTATAGGACAGGGGGGAACAATGAGCAGTTCTTC. Translation: CASSYRTGGNNEQFF.

This clone was picked up one time. The chain uses TRBV10-3 and TRBJ2-3; 7 bases match TRBD1. Germline trimming cut 5 bases from V and 2 bases from J; bases unmatched to any gene: 16. The CDR3 contains 18 residues. CDR1 ENHRY and CDR2 SYGVKD come from the germline V gene. CDR3 nucleotide sequence: TGTGCCATCAGTCGTGAGACAGGGCCACTCTTCGACACAGATACGCAGTATTTT. It codes for CAISRETGPLFDTDTQYF.

This rearrangement joins TRBV6-5 to TRBJ2-5; TRBD1 might be the D (6 bases). Trimming took off 0 bases at V and 3 bases at J, with 8 bases between the two ends. Germline assignment: CDR1 MNHEY and CDR2 SVGAGI. The CDR3 loop spans 14 amino acids. CDR3 sequence (DNA): TGTGCCAGCAGTTACTCGAACAGGGAAGAGACCCAGTACTTC. Protein sequence: CASSYSNREETQYF.

The chain couples TRBV30 to TRBJ2-7, with D perhaps matching TRBD1 (5 bases). The CDR3 covers 14 residues. V was clipped by 0 bases and J by 3 bases, with 12 bases between them. Germline CDR1 is GTSNPN and CDR2 is SVGIG (reference sequence). DNA for the CDR3: TGTGCCTGGAGTGTGAGGCGTCAGGGCTACGAGCAGTACTTC. Translating gives CAWSVRRQGYEQYF.

This sequence joins TRBV5-6 and TRBJ1-3; no clear D gene. This CDR3 has 13 residues. The V end lost 2 bases, the J end lost 3 bases, and 6 bases lay between the germline ends. Per germline, CDR1 SGHDT and CDR2 YYEEEE. The CDR3 coding sequence is TGTGCCAGCAGCTTACCGGTTGGAAACACCATATATTTT. Encoded protein: CASSLPVGNTIYF.

This clone was counted between two and nine times. The chain employs TRBV5-4 and TRBJ1-4; 8 positions match TRBD1. The CDR3 totals 16 residues. With 3 bases clipped from V and 4 bases from J, the junction kept 8 bases outside the gene matches. The germline CDR1 and CDR2 sequences are SGHNT and YYREEE (reference sequence). The CDR3 DNA follows: TGTGCCAGCAGCTCGCAATACAGGGGGAGTAATGAAAAACTGTTTTTT. Its protein is CASSSQYRGSNEKLFF. The full variable domain, in which reference TRBV5-4 and TRBJ1-4 provide the parts outside the CDR3, is ETGVTQSPTHLIKTRGQQVTLRCSSQSGHNTVSWYQQALGQGPQFIFQYYREEENGRGNFPPRFSGLQFPNYSSELNVNALELDDSALYLCASSSQYRGSNEKLFFGSGTQLSVL.

This clone was counted a single time. V and J are TRBV7-2 and TRBJ2-3, with a possible D match to TRBD1 (6 bases). CDR3 size: 15 residues. The V gene lost 5 bases and the J gene lost 4 bases, with 16 bases spanning the gap. Germline V gives CDR1 SGHTA, CDR2 FQGNSA. The CDR3, as DNA: TGTGCCAGCAGCCCGCCCCTAACAGGGTCAGATACGCAGTATTTT. Amino acids: CASSPPLTGSDTQYF.

The chain is built from TRBV5-1 and TRBJ1-2; the match to TRBD1 covers 7 bases. Per the germline V gene, CDR1 is SGHRS and CDR2 is YFSETQ. The CDR3 is made up of 14 amino acids. V shed 4 bases and J 0 bases; nucleotides not matched to a gene: 3. In DNA form, the CDR3 reads TGCGCCAGCAGCCGGACAGGTACTAACTATGGCTACACCTTC. It specifies CASSRTGTNYGYTF.

The chain employs TRBV4-3 and TRBJ2-2; 7 bases are shared with TRBD1. This CDR3 is built from 18 residues. Germline V lookup: CDR1 LGHNA, CDR2 YSLEER. V was pared by 0 bases and J by 6 bases, with 13 bases of the junction left unmatched. The CDR3 region has the DNA TGCGCCAGCAGCCAAGAGAGCCCTTGGGACAGCCAGGCCGGGGAGCTGTTTTTT. Its translation: CASSQESPWDSQAGELFF.

The chain has TRBV6-6 and TRBJ2-1; D possibly corresponds to TRBD1 (5 bases). This CDR3 comprises 15 residues. Germline lookup yields CDR1 MNHNY and CDR2 SVGAGI (reference sequence). The V end was cut by 0 bases, the J end by 4 bases, with 10 bases between. CDR3 nucleotides: TGTGCCAGCAGTTACTCAGGACATGAGTACAATGAGCAGTTCTTC. Amino acids: CASSYSGHEYNEQFF.

The J gene is TRBJ2-3, the V gene TRBV7-2; TRBD2 matches at 13 bases. CDR3 length: 16 amino acids. Losses at the gene ends were 4 bases for V and 4 bases for J; bases not matched to a gene: 5. CDR1 and CDR2 from the germline V gene are SGHTA and FQGNSA. The CDR3 coding sequence is TGTGCCAGCAGCTCCGGACTAGCGGGGGTCGCAGATACGCAGTATTTT. This codes for CASSSGLAGVADTQYF.

The chain has TRBV5-1 and TRBJ2-6; the match to TRBD1 covers 7 bases. Trimming took 4 bases from V and 12 from J; bases not matched to a gene: 7. The CDR3 totals 13 residues. Germline V gene lookup returns CDR1 SGHRS and CDR2 YFSETQ. CDR3 in amino acids: CASSTDRDSVLTF. CDR3 nucleotides: TGCGCCAGCAGCACCGACCGGGACAGCGTCCTGACTTTC.

This chain uses TRBV4-3 with TRBJ1-3; 8 nucleotides match TRBD1. Germline V CDR1 and CDR2: LGHNA, YSLEER. The V gene end was trimmed by 3 bases and the J gene end by 2 bases; junction bases not matched to a gene: 6. The CDR3 runs to 16 residues. The CDR3 DNA follows: TGCGCCAGCAGCCATGGAGGACAGGGCCCTGGAAACACCATATATTTT. Protein sequence: CASSHGGQGPGNTIYF.

In this sample, this clone turned up once. V and J are TRBV27 and TRBJ2-7; the match to TRBD1 covers 8 bases. The CDR3 covers 15 residues. V dropped 1 base and J dropped 2; count of bases not matched to a gene: 4. Germline values: CDR1 MNHEY, CDR2 SMNVEV (reference sequence). DNA for the CDR3: TGTGCCAGCAGTTTATTCTCGGGACAGGCCTACGAGCAGTACTTC. The encoded protein is CASSLFSGQAYEQYF.